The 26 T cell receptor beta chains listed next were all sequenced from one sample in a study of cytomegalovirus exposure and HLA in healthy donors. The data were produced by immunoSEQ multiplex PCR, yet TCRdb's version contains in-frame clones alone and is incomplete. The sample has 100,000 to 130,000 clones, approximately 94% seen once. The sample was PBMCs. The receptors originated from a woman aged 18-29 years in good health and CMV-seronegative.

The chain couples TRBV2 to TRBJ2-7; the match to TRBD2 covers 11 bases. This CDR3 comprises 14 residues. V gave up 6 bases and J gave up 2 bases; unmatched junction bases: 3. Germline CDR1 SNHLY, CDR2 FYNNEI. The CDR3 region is CASSLAGGPYEQYF. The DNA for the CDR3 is TGTGCCAGCAGCCTAGCGGGGGGCCCCTACGAGCAGTACTTC.

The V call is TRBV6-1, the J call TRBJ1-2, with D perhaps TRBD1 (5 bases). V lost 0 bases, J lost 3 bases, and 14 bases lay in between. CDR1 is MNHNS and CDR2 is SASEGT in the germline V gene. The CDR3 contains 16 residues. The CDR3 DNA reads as TGTGCCAGCAGTGAAGCGATCCGGGGGGGATACTATGGCTACACCTTC. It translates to CASSEAIRGGYYGYTF.

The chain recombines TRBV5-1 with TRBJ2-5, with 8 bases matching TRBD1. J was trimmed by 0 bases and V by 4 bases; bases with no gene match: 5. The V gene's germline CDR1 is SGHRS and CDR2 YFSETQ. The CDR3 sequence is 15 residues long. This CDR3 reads CASSTGTGHQETQYF. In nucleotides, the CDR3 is TGCGCCAGCAGCACGGGGACAGGTCACCAAGAGACCCAGTACTTC.

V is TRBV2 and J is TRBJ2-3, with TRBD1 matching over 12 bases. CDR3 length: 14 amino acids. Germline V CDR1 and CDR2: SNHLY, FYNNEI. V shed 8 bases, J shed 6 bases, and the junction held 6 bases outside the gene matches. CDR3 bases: TGTGCCAGCGGGGACAGGGGGCAGCGGGATACGCAGTATTTT. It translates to CASGDRGQRDTQYF.

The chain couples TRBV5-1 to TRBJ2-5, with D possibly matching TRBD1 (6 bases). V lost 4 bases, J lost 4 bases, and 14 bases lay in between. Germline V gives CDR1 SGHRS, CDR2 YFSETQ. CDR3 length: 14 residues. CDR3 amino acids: CASSRNQQGETQYF. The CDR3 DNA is TGCGCCAGCAGCCGAAATCAACAGGGAGAGACCCAGTACTTC.

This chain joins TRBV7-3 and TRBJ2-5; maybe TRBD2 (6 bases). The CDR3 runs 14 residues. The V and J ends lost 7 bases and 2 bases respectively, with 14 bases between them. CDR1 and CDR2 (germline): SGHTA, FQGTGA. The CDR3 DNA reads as TGTGCCAGCACCATGGGGGGTATACAAGAGACCCAGTACTTC. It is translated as CASTMGGIQETQYF.

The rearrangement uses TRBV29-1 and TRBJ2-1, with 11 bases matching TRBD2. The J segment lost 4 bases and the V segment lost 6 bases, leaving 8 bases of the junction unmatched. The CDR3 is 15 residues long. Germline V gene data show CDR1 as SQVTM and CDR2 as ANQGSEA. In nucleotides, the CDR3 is TGCAGCGTAGTTGTAGCGGGGGGGATTTACAATGAGCAGTTCTTC. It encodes CSVVVAGGIYNEQFF.

The CDR3 nucleotides read TGTGCCAGCAGCTTAGGGACAGCAGGGGGCTACACCTTC. Its translation: CASSLGTAGGYTF. The chain couples TRBV7-9 to TRBJ1-2; D might be TRBD1 (6 bases). The V and J ends lost 1 base and 8 bases respectively, with 11 bases between them. The V gene's germline CDR1 is SEHNR and CDR2 FQNEAQ (reference sequence). This CDR3 is 13 amino acids long.

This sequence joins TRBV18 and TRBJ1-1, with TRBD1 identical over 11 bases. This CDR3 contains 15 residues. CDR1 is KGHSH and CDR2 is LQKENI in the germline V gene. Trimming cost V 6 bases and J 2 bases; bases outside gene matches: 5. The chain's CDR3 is CASSPGTGGNTEAFF. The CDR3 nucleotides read TGTGCCAGCTCCCCCGGGACAGGGGGAAACACTGAAGCTTTCTTT. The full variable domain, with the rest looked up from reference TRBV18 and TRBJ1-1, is NAGVMQNPRHLVRRRGQEARLRCSPMKGHSHVYWYRQLPEEGLKFMVYLQKENIIDESGMPKERFSAEFPKEGPSILRIQQVVRGDSAAYFCASSPGTGGNTEAFFGQGTRLTVV.

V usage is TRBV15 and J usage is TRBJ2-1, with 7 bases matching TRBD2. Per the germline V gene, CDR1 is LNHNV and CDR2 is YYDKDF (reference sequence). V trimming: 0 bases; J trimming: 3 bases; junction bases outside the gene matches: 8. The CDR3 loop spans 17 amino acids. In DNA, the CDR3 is TGTGCCACCAGCAGAGATTTGGGCGGGGGAAACTACAATGAGCAGTTCTTC. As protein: CATSRDLGGGNYNEQFF.

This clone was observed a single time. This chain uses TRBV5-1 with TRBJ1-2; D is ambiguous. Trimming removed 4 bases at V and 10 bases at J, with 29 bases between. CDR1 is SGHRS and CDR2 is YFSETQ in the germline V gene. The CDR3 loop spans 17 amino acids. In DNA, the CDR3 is TGCGCCAGCAGCCTGCCGCGGGAGCGATTCTCGGTGGACGACTACACCTTC. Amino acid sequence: CASSLPRERFSVDDYTF.

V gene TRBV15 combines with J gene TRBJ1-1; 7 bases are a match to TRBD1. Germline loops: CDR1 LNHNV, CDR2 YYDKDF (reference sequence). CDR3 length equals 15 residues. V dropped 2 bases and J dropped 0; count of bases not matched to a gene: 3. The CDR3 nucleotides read TGTGCCACCAGCAGAACAGGGGAGGTGAACACTGAAGCTTTCTTT. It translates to CATSRTGEVNTEAFF.

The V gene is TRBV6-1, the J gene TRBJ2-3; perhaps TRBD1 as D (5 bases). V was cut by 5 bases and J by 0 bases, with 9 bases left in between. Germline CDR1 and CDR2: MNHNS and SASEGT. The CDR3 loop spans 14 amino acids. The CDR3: CASSRGPSTDTQYF. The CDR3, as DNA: TGTGCCAGCAGTAGGGGCCCTAGCACAGATACGCAGTATTTT.

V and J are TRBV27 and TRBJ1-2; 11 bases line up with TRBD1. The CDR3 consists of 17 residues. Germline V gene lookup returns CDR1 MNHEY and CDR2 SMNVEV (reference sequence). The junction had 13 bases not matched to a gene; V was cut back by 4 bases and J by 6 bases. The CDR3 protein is CASSSRKGQGVFNGYTF. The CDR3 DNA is TGTGCCAGCAGTTCCCGCAAGGGACAGGGGGTTTTTAATGGCTACACCTTC.

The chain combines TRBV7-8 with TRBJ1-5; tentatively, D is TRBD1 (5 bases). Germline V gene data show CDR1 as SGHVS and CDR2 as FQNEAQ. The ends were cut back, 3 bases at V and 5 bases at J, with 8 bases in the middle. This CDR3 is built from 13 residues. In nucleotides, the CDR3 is TGTGCCAGCAGCTTTTCGGGGGATCAGCCCCAGCATTTT. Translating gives CASSFSGDQPQHF.

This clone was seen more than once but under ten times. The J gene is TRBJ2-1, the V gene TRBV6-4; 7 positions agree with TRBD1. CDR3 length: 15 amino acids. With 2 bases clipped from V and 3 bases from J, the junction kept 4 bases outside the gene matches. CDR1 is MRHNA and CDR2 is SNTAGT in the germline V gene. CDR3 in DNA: TGTGCCAGCAGTGACGGGTCAGGGGGCTACAATGAGCAGTTCTTC. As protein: CASSDGSGGYNEQFF.

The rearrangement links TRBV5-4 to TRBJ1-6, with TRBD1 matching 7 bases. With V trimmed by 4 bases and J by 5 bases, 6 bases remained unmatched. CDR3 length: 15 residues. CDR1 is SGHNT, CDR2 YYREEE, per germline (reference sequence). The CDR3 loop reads CASSLMDRNNSPLHF. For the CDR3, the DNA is TGTGCCAGCAGCCTGATGGACAGGAATAATTCACCCCTCCACTTT.

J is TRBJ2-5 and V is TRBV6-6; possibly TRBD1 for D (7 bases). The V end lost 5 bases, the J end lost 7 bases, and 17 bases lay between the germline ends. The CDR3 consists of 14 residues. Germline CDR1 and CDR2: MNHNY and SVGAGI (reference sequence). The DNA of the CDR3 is TGTGCCAGCAGTGGCTCCGGGACAGCGGGGACCCAGTACTTC. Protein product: CASSGSGTAGTQYF.

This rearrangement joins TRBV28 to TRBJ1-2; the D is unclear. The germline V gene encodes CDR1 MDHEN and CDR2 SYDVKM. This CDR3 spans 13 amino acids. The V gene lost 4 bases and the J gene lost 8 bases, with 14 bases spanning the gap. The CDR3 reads CASSSPGTWGYTF. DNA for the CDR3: TGTGCCAGCAGTTCCCCGGGAACTTGGGGCTACACCTTC.

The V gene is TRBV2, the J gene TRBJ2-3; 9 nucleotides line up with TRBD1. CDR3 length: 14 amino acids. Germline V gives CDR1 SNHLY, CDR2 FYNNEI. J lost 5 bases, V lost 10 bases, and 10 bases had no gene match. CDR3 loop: CAIDGQGFKDTQYF. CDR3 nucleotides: TGTGCCATCGACGGACAGGGGTTTAAAGATACGCAGTATTTT.

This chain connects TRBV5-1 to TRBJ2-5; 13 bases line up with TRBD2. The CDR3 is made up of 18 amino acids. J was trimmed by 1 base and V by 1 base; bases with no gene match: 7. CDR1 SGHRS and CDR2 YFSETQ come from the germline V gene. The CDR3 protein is CASSLTSGGELLQETQYF. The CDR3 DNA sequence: TGCGCCAGCAGCTTGACTAGCGGGGGGGAATTACTCCAAGAGACCCAGTACTTC.

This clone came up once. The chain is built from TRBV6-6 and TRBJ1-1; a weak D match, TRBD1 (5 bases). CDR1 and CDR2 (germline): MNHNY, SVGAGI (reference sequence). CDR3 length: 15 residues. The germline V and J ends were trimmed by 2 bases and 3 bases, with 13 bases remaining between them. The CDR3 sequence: CASSYTSAGDTEAFF. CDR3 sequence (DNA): TGTGCCAGCAGTTACACGTCAGCGGGGGACACTGAAGCTTTCTTT.

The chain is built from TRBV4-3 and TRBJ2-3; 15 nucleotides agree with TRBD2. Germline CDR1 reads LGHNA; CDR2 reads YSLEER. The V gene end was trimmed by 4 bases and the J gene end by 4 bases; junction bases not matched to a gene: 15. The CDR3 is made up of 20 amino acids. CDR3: CASSRVPRTSGGAVADTQYF. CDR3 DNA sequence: TGCGCCAGCAGCCGAGTACCACGGACTAGCGGGGGGGCGGTTGCAGATACGCAGTATTTT.

CDR3 protein: CASSQGQGSYGYTF. The CDR3 DNA reads TGTGCCAGCAGCCAAGGACAGGGTAGTTATGGCTACACCTTC. The chain couples TRBV7-8 to TRBJ1-2, with TRBD1 identical over 8 bases. Germline CDR1 SGHVS, CDR2 FQNEAQ. The CDR3 is 14 amino acids. With 5 bases clipped from V and 5 bases from J, the junction kept 7 bases outside the gene matches.

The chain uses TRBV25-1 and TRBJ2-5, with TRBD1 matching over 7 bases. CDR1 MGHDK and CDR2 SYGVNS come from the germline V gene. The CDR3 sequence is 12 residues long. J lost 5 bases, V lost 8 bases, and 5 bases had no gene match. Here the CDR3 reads CASSTGTETQYF. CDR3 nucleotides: TGTGCCAGCTCGACAGGGACGGAGACCCAGTACTTC.

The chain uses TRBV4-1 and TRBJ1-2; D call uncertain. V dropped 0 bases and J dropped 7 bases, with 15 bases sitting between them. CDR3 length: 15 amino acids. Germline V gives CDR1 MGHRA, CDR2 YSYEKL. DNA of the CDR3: TGCGCCAGCAGCCAAGATCCGGCGGGCGTGCGTGGCTACACCTTC. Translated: CASSQDPAGVRGYTF.